The present TCR beta chain was sequenced within a study of PD-L1 blockade in urothelial cancer. Study details: Per blood sample, T cells had a median of roughly 140,000.

V gave up 1 base and J gave up 5 bases; unmatched junction bases: 4. CDR1 and CDR2 (germline): SGHRS, YFSETQ. There are 15 residues in the CDR3. Generated by immunoSEQ multiplex PCR, the TCRdb table keeps only in-frame clones and is missing some. In the table there are fewer than 100,000 clones, over 80% of which are singletons. Time point in this sample: pretreatment peripheral blood. The receptor was derived from a man aged 40-50 years with urothelial cancer. Specimen: PBMCs, collected around atezolizumab (anti-PD-L1) treatment. This chain joins TRBV5-1 and TRBJ2-1; 9 bases map to TRBD2. As DNA, the CDR3 is TGCGCCAGCAGCTTGAGTAGCGGGAGCCACAATGAGCAGTTCTTC. This translates into CASSLSSGSHNEQFF.